This TCR beta chain was sequenced during a study of tumor-infiltrating lymphocytes in primary liver carcinoma (dated by TCRdb to between 2016 and 2019). About the investigation overall: Between late 2015 and early 2016, a handful of patients in China with histopathologically diagnosed primary liver carcinoma had their tumors surgically resected. Technical replicate repertoires showed high reproducibility, with mean shared-clone rates about 0.88 and correlation coefficients above 0.95. Roughly 3.5 to 7.5 million productive TCRbeta reads were obtained per sample, and no significant difference in read depth was found between tissue types. Of the five patients, three men and two women aged 30 to 69 years, four had hepatocellular carcinoma and one had combined HCC and intrahepatic cholangiocarcinoma. A total of approximately 35 specimens from 5 patients underwent TCRbeta repertoire sequencing, comprising about 25 tumor regions, 5 adjacent noncancerous liver tissues and 5 peripheral blood samples. For each liver tumor, the study sampled five regions along with adjacent normal tissue and blood, and applied TCRbeta repertoire sequencing, expression microarrays and whole-exome sequencing. The tumors of the five patients were staged as T1-T3 N0M0, with maximum diameters ranging from roughly 4 to 10 cm.

Points the paper makes about the study in general: Repertoire overlap was found to be higher between tumor regions (mean around 35%) than between tumor-adjacent (approximately 17%) or tumor-blood (around 14%) pairs, consistent with antigen-driven expansion. Bulk unsorted samples precluded comparing CD4+ and CD8+ T cell repertoires. Because sequencing covered only the TCR beta chain and unpaired alpha chains were not captured, true repertoire diversity is likely underestimated. The top 250 clones made up a significantly larger repertoire fraction in tumors than in blood (p = 0.039). Only a few patients were included in the study, and the authors note that the findings should be validated in a larger study.

TRIzol reagent was used to extract blood RNA from unsorted whole blood, while the DNeasy Blood & Tissue kit provided the germline DNA. Patients had chronic HBV infection and were treatment-naive at sampling. Before surgery, 3 to 5 milliliters of peripheral blood were drawn into K2EDTA tubes. The CDR3 runs 14 amino acids, cysteine and phenylalanine included. Solely the CDR3 DNA is kept, with 42 bases framed from the first base. V gives up 4 bases and J gives up 2 bases, and the segment between their germline ends measures 12 bases. The germline V gene sets CDR1 to WSHSY and CDR2 to SAAADI. Using a constant-region primer and ProtoScript II reverse transcriptase, TCRbeta-specific cDNA was reverse-transcribed from approximately 500 ng total RNA. Three nested multiplex PCR rounds, following a slightly modified ARM-PCR procedure, were used to build the TCRbeta libraries. The first two PCR rounds used multiplex TRBV1-TRBV30 forward primers with a Cbeta reverse primer, each for 10 cycles. A final 25-cycle PCR with Deep VentR polymerase added sample barcodes and Illumina adapters. Before sequencing, amplicons of 200-500 bp were purified from gel using a QIAquick gel extraction kit. The TCRbeta amplicons were sequenced with 250-bp paired-end reads on an Illumina HiSeq 2500. For the original study's pipeline: To recover full CDR3 sequences, reads were quality-trimmed using Trimmomatic v0.33 and paired reads were then merged using FLASH v1.2.11. V, D and J germline segments were assigned to the rearranged TCRbeta sequences by MiGEC v1.2.1b. Clonotype statistics and Shannon-Wiener diversity indices were computed with VDJtools v1.0.0. Except for diversity analysis, only each sample's 250 most abundant clonotypes were used in subsequent analyses to reduce sampling bias. The raw public reads went through TCRdb reprocessing: fastp at Q25, MiXCR clone calling, in-frame beta chains kept. Rows are unified per CDR3 protein, each entry keeping the most common DNA and genes. TCRdb, not the authors, supplied the V and J calls. The sample contains 330,000 or so distinct CDR3 sequences, around 60% of them found a single time. The top ten constitute under 8% of the sample.

A note on this clonotype: The specificity of this receptor is unknown. This sequence may be a read error, since a much larger clone differs from it by one base.

The sequencing sample was made of peripheral blood. This sequence uses TRBV10-2 and TRBJ2-7, with no confidently assigned D gene. This TCR came from a middle-aged man with primary liver carcinoma and hepatitis B virus infection. The CDR3 here reads CASSVATDTYEQYF. Read as DNA, the sequence is TGCGCCAGCAGTGTAGCAACAGATACCTACGAGCAGTACTTC.